The 24 T cell receptor beta chains listed next were all sequenced from one sample in a study of blood T cell repertoires in COVID-19. Some clones are missing from TCRdb's copy, which holds only in-frame ones; the method was immunoSEQ multiplex PCR. The data hold some 200,000 clones, with 94% observed a single time. Material: peripheral blood. Every receptor here comes from a man aged 25-40 years with COVID-19, enrolled during active disease.

The chain recombines TRBV9 with TRBJ1-5, with D perhaps matching TRBD1 (5 bases). CDR1 SGDLS and CDR2 YYNGEE come from the germline V gene. CDR3 length equals 19 residues. V gave up 5 bases and J gave up 0 bases, with 24 bases separating them. The CDR3 sequence: CASRLGLARVFLSNQPQHF. The CDR3 nucleotides are TGTGCCAGCAGGTTAGGGCTCGCCAGGGTTTTCCTTAGCAATCAGCCCCAGCATTTT.

A word on this clone: Sequence at one end of the junction differs from germline and may be a read error. This chain joins TRBV19 and TRBJ1-2; 7 bases map to TRBD1. CDR3 length: 15 amino acids. Germline assignment: CDR1 LNHDA and CDR2 SQIVND (reference sequence). CDR3 DNA sequence: TGTGCCAATAGTATAGTAGGGGGACAGAACTATGGCTACACCTTC. This encodes CANSIVGGQNYGYTF.

This clone was seen just once. The chain employs TRBV2 and TRBJ1-2; possibly TRBD1 for D (6 bases). Trimming took 5 bases from V and 4 from J, leaving 11 bases between them. This CDR3 is 13 amino acids long. Germline-derived CDR1 and CDR2 are SNHLY and FYNNEI. CDR3 sequence: CASSLDSVYGYTF. The CDR3 DNA reads TGTGCCAGCAGTCTGGACAGTGTCTATGGCTACACCTTC.

The chain uses TRBV6-6 and TRBJ2-7; D remains unclear. Germline values: CDR1 MNHNY, CDR2 SVGAGI (reference sequence). The ends were cut back, 0 bases at V and 0 bases at J, with 9 bases in the middle. The CDR3 contains 15 residues. CDR3: CASSYSAHSSYEQYF. The CDR3 nucleotides read TGTGCCAGCAGTTACTCGGCCCACAGCTCCTACGAGCAGTACTTC.

The chain uses TRBV19 and TRBJ1-3; the D gene is possibly TRBD1 (6 bases). This CDR3 region has 17 residues. Per germline, CDR1 LNHDA and CDR2 SQIVND (reference sequence). V shed 2 bases and J shed 3 bases, with 17 bases lying between them. In nucleotides, the CDR3 is TGTGCCAGTAGTATATACGCCCAGGGGAGAAATGGAAACACCATATATTTT. This sequence encodes CASSIYAQGRNGNTIYF.

The chain is built from TRBV21-1 and TRBJ2-4; the table's D call TRBD2 went unverified against the DNA. TRBV21-1 is described as a pseudogene. CDR3 size: 16 residues. CDR3 in DNA: TGTGCCAGCAGCAAAGCCGGGGTTCTAGCCAAAAACATTCAGTACTTC. Translated, it gives CASSKAGVLAKNIQYF.

The V gene is TRBV6-5, the J gene TRBJ1-3; the match to TRBD1 covers 10 bases. J lost 1 base, V lost 7 bases, and 4 bases had no gene match. CDR1 MNHEY and CDR2 SVGAGI come from the germline V gene. This CDR3 has 15 residues. The CDR3 DNA follows: TGTGCCAGCAAAAGGACAGGGGGTTCTGGAAACACCATATATTTT. Residues: CASKRTGGSGNTIYF.

The genes are TRBV7-2 and TRBJ1-1, with D uncertain. This CDR3 contains 14 residues. CDR1 and CDR2 (germline): SGHTA, FQGNSA. V was pared by 4 bases and J by 1 base, with 10 bases between. The CDR3 nucleotides are TGTGCCAGCAGCTCCCCCCGGGAGAACACTGAAGCTTTCTTT. It translates to CASSSPRENTEAFF.

The rearrangement uses TRBV7-9 and TRBJ2-2, with 10 bases matching TRBD1. Per the germline V gene, CDR1 is SEHNR and CDR2 is FQNEAQ (reference sequence). This CDR3 contains 15 residues. Losses at the gene ends were 5 bases for V and 7 bases for J; bases not matched to a gene: 7. The CDR3 spells CASSPWDRGGGELFF. The CDR3 DNA sequence: TGTGCCAGCAGCCCCTGGGACAGGGGAGGCGGGGAGCTGTTTTTT.

J is TRBJ2-2 and V is TRBV10-3, with 10 bases that match TRBD1. Germline trimming cut 6 bases from V and 0 bases from J; bases unmatched to any gene: 4. Germline CDR1 is ENHRY and CDR2 is SYGVKD. The CDR3 has 16 residues. This CDR3 reads CAISRQGATNTGELFF. CDR3 nucleotides: TGTGCCATCAGCCGACAGGGGGCTACGAACACCGGGGAGCTGTTTTTT.

This chain links TRBV6-1 with TRBJ1-5, with 10 bases fitting TRBD1. The CDR3 runs 18 residues. CDR1 is MNHNS, CDR2 SASEGT, per germline. V shed 3 bases, J shed 0 bases, and the junction held 8 bases outside the gene matches. The CDR3 is CASSDGQGGLYSNQPQHF. The CDR3, as DNA: TGTGCCAGCAGTGACGGACAGGGGGGGCTTTATAGCAATCAGCCCCAGCATTTT.

This chain uses TRBV14 with TRBJ1-1, with a tentative D call TRBD1 (5 bases). Trimming left V 4 bases short and J 3 bases short, with 12 bases between. CDR1 SGHDN and CDR2 FVKESK come from the germline V gene. The CDR3 is 14 amino acids. CDR3 region: CASSLDRTDTEAFF. The CDR3 nucleotides are TGTGCCAGCAGCCTAGACAGAACCGACACTGAAGCTTTCTTT. Full variable domain (remainder filled in from reference TRBV14 and TRBJ1-1): EAGVTQFPSHSVIEKGQTVTLRCDPISGHDNLYWYRRVMGKEIKFLLHFVKESKQDESGMPNNRFLAERTGGTYSTLKVQPAELEDSGVYFCASSLDRTDTEAFFGQGTRLTVV.

The chain is built from TRBV11-2 and TRBJ1-3, with a possible D match to TRBD1 (5 bases). This CDR3 has 14 residues. Trimming cost V 0 bases and J 6 bases, with 9 bases left between them. Germline loops: CDR1 SGHAT, CDR2 FQNNGV. CDR3 protein: CASSLDKGPNTIYF. CDR3 coding DNA: TGTGCCAGCAGCTTAGACAAGGGGCCAAACACCATATATTTT.

The chain links TRBV9 to TRBJ2-3, with D perhaps TRBD2 (6 bases). Germline CDR1 is SGDLS and CDR2 is YYNGEE. The CDR3 is made up of 16 amino acids. Trimming left V 1 base short and J 4 bases short, with 16 bases between. The CDR3, as DNA: TGTGCCAGCAGCGTAACTAGCCGTACCCAATCAGATACGCAGTATTTT. This codes for CASSVTSRTQSDTQYF. Combining the CDR3 with reference TRBV9 and TRBJ2-3 gives the whole variable domain DSGVTQTPKHLITATGQRVTLRCSPRSGDLSVYWYQQSLDQGLQFLIQYYNGEERAKGNILERFSAQQFPDLHSELNLSSLELGDSALYFCASSVTSRTQSDTQYFGPGTRLTVL.

The chain joins TRBV5-6 to TRBJ1-5; 8 nucleotides agree with TRBD1. The germline CDR1 and CDR2 sequences are SGHDT and YYEEEE. The junction had 9 bases not matched to a gene; V was cut back by 2 bases and J by 5 bases. The CDR3 sequence is 16 residues long. The CDR3 here is CASSFAGQANYQPQHF. CDR3 in DNA: TGTGCCAGCAGCTTTGCGGGACAGGCCAATTATCAGCCCCAGCATTTT. Supplemented by reference TRBV5-6 and TRBJ1-5, the full variable domain reads DAGVTQSPTHLIKTRGQQVTLRCSPKSGHDTVSWYQQALGQGPQFIFQYYEEEERQRGNFPDRFSGHQFPNYSSELNVNALLLGDSALYLCASSFAGQANYQPQHFGDGTRLSIL.

V and J are TRBV10-3 and TRBJ1-1; 8 positions match TRBD1. Germline V lookup: CDR1 ENHRY, CDR2 SYGVKD. CDR3 length: 14 amino acids. Germline trimming cut 10 bases from V and 5 bases from J; bases unmatched to any gene: 12. CDR3 in amino acids: CATLTGVGRTEAFF. As DNA, the CDR3 is TGTGCCACGCTGACAGGGGTTGGGCGGACTGAAGCTTTCTTT.

The chain couples TRBV7-2 to TRBJ2-5, with D perhaps matching TRBD2 (6 bases). Per the germline V gene, CDR1 is SGHTA and CDR2 is FQGNSA. The CDR3 length is 12 residues. Trimming took 5 bases from V and 5 from J, leaving 9 bases between them. The CDR3, as DNA: TGTGCCAGCAGCGCAAGCGGGGAGACCCAGTACTTC. Translation gives CASSASGETQYF.

This clone was observed a handful of times. The chain links TRBV7-7 to TRBJ1-1; TRBD1 agrees at 7 bases. The CDR3 contains 16 residues. CDR1 and CDR2 from the germline V gene are SSHAT and FNYEAQ (reference sequence). V lost 5 bases to trimming and J lost 0 bases; unmatched junction nucleotides: 9. DNA of the CDR3: TGTGCCAGCAGCCCCCCGGGACAGCCTATGAACACTGAAGCTTTCTTT. Translated: CASSPPGQPMNTEAFF.

The CDR3 DNA reads TGTGCCAGCAGCGTAGGACAGGGTTTGACTGGAAACACCATATATTTT. This sequence encodes CASSVGQGLTGNTIYF. The chain joins TRBV9 to TRBJ1-3, with 7 bases that match TRBD1. The V gene's germline CDR1 is SGDLS and CDR2 YYNGEE. V gave up 0 bases and J gave up 2 bases; unmatched junction bases: 5. This CDR3 contains 16 residues.

The chain is built from TRBV5-1 and TRBJ2-7, with D tentatively TRBD2 (6 bases). V lost 3 bases and J 4 bases, leaving 20 bases between the germline ends. Germline V gene data show CDR1 as SGHRS and CDR2 as YFSETQ. The CDR3 sequence is 16 residues long. CDR3 nucleotide sequence: TGCGCCAGCAGCTCCATTCATGGAGGGGCGGGGTACGAGCAGTACTTC. Protein product: CASSSIHGGAGYEQYF.

This clone was found once. The chain joins TRBV5-1 to TRBJ2-1; tentative D call: TRBD1 (5 bases). The CDR3 has 15 amino acids. V was trimmed by 5 bases and J by 7 bases, leaving 19 bases between them. Germline CDR1 SGHRS, CDR2 YFSETQ. The CDR3 DNA is TGCGCCAGCAGATCTTACAGGCTGGGGTGGAATGAGCAGTTCTTC. Translated: CASRSYRLGWNEQFF.

The rearrangement joins TRBV6-2 or TRBV6-3 to TRBJ2-1, with 8 bases that match TRBD2. The CDR3 runs 18 residues. Per the germline V gene, CDR1 is MNHEY and CDR2 is SVGEGT. The V and J ends lost 0 bases and 4 bases, in that order; junction bases with no gene match: 11. The CDR3 sequence is CASSYSLSLAGSYNEQFF. For the CDR3, the DNA is TGTGCCAGCAGTTACTCGTTAAGCTTAGCGGGGTCATACAATGAGCAGTTCTTC.

The rearrangement uses TRBV4-1 and TRBJ2-7; TRBD1 might be the D (5 bases). CDR3 size: 14 residues. Per the germline V gene, CDR1 is MGHRA and CDR2 is YSYEKL. Trimming removed 7 bases at V and 1 base at J, with 14 bases between. The CDR3 sequence: CASTETDSSYEQYF. The CDR3, as DNA: TGCGCCAGCACAGAGACAGACTCTTCCTACGAGCAGTACTTC.

About this clone: This CDR3 is also generated by other DNA sequences in the sample. This chain joins TRBV19 and TRBJ1-1; the D is unclear. This CDR3 is 13 amino acids long. Looked up from germline, CDR1 is LNHDA and CDR2 is SQIVND (reference sequence). Trimming removed 3 bases at V and 3 bases at J, with 8 bases between. CDR3 coding DNA: TGTGCCAGTAGTATCACGGGTGACACTGAAGCTTTCTTT. It translates to CASSITGDTEAFF.